These T cell receptor beta chains were read from a single sample in a study of human T cells and chemical hapten exposure. TCRdb reanalysed the RACE reads using MiXCR and keeps one entry per CDR3 protein. The sample has about 40,000 distinct CDR3 sequences; roughly a tenth are singletons. Specimen: whole blood, collected in connection with sensitization to the hapten diphenylcyclopropenone (DPC). The receptors here all came from a man younger than 40 with alopecia areata. Some clones in this sample may be carry-over from other donors' samples. CDR3s include the opening cysteine and the closing phenylalanine or tryptophan. Each record gives: clone size, D gene, V gene, J gene, CDR3 protein, CDR3 DNA. A D gene is named only where the DNA matches it firmly. Clone size is given for some rows only: seen once, a few or many times, or a class if the clone is expanded.

clone_size: many
d_call: NA
v_call: TRBV20-1
j_call: TRBJ1-6
cdr3_aa: CSARDRGNSPLHF
cdr3_nt: TGCAGTGCTAGAGATAGGGGGAATTCACCCCTCCACTTT

clone_size: few
d_call: NA
v_call: TRBV20-1
j_call: TRBJ2-3
cdr3_aa: CSARWDTQYF
cdr3_nt: TGCAGTGCTAGATGGGATACGCAGTATTTT

clone_size: many
d_call: TRBD2
v_call: TRBV7-6
j_call: TRBJ2-2
cdr3_aa: CASRLAGRTGELFF
cdr3_nt: TGTGCCAGCAGATTAGCGGGTCGTACCGGGGAGCTGTTTTTT

clone_size: few
d_call: NA
v_call: TRBV6-2/TRBV6-3
j_call: TRBJ1-1
cdr3_aa: CASSYSRGGRNTEAFF
cdr3_nt: TGTGCCAGCAGTTACTCCCGAGGGGGGCGGAACACTGAAGCTTTCTTT

clone_size: many
d_call: TRBD2
v_call: TRBV6-6
j_call: TRBJ2-4
cdr3_aa: CASSYWGEGPLIYIQYF
cdr3_nt: TGTGCCAGCAGTTACTGGGGGGAGGGCCCTTTGATCTACATTCAGTACTTC

clone_size: NA
d_call: NA
v_call: TRBV7-6
j_call: TRBJ2-5
cdr3_aa: CASSFPDSQETQYF
cdr3_nt: TGTGCCAGCAGCTTCCCAGACAGCCAAGAGACCCAGTACTTC

clone_size: NA
d_call: NA
v_call: TRBV7-2
j_call: TRBJ2-2
cdr3_aa: CASSLAVKGRGELFF
cdr3_nt: TGTGCCAGCAGCTTAGCAGTAAAGGGTCGCGGGGAGCTGTTTTTT

clone_size: few
d_call: TRBD1
v_call: TRBV10-3
j_call: TRBJ1-2
cdr3_aa: CAISVQGARGYTF
cdr3_nt: TGTGCCATCAGCGTACAGGGGGCACGGGGCTACACCTTC

clone_size: many
d_call: NA
v_call: TRBV11-2
j_call: TRBJ2-1
cdr3_aa: CASSSSEISYNEQFF
cdr3_nt: TGTGCCAGCAGCTCAAGCGAAATCTCCTACAATGAGCAGTTCTTC

clone_size: many
d_call: NA
v_call: TRBV7-6
j_call: TRBJ2-5
cdr3_aa: CASSLFQGKETQYF
cdr3_nt: TGTGCCAGCAGCTTATTCCAGGGGAAAGAGACCCAGTACTTC

clone_size: NA
d_call: TRBD2
v_call: TRBV6-2/TRBV6-3
j_call: TRBJ2-1
cdr3_aa: CASSYTSGPYNEQFF
cdr3_nt: TGTGCCAGCAGTTACACTAGCGGGCCCTACAATGAGCAGTTCTTC

clone_size: many
d_call: TRBD1
v_call: TRBV11-2
j_call: TRBJ1-6
cdr3_aa: CASRDRGGTLHF
cdr3_nt: TGTGCCAGCAGGGACAGGGGAGGAACCCTCCACTTT

clone_size: many
d_call: NA
v_call: TRBV12-3/TRBV12-4
j_call: TRBJ1-1
cdr3_aa: CASSPGWGTEAFF
cdr3_nt: TGTGCCAGCAGTCCGGGTTGGGGCACTGAAGCTTTCTTT

clone_size: few
d_call: NA
v_call: TRBV20-1
j_call: TRBJ2-3
cdr3_aa: CSAILTDTQYF
cdr3_nt: TGCAGTGCTATCCTCACAGATACGCAGTATTTT

clone_size: many
d_call: TRBD1
v_call: TRBV7-6
j_call: TRBJ2-3
cdr3_aa: CASSQGTVSSTDTQYF
cdr3_nt: TGTGCCAGCAGCCAAGGGACAGTCTCTAGCACAGATACGCAGTATTTT

clone_size: NA
d_call: TRBD1
v_call: TRBV10-3
j_call: TRBJ1-1
cdr3_aa: CAISATGGMNTEAFF
cdr3_nt: TGTGCCATCAGTGCAACAGGGGGCATGAACACTGAAGCTTTCTTT

clone_size: many
d_call: NA
v_call: TRBV6-5
j_call: TRBJ2-7
cdr3_aa: CASSEGREQYF
cdr3_nt: TGTGCCAGCAGTGAGGGTAGGGAGCAGTACTTC

clone_size: many
d_call: NA
v_call: TRBV7-2
j_call: TRBJ2-5
cdr3_aa: CASSFLGGTFETQYF
cdr3_nt: TGTGCCAGCAGCTTTCTAGGGGGGACGTTTGAGACCCAGTACTTC

clone_size: few
d_call: NA
v_call: TRBV4-2
j_call: TRBJ1-1
cdr3_aa: CASSQGLRGTEAFF
cdr3_nt: TGTGCCAGCAGCCAAGGATTGCGGGGCACTGAAGCTTTCTTT

clone_size: few
d_call: NA
v_call: TRBV28
j_call: TRBJ1-5
cdr3_aa: CASSPRKQGLYSNQPQHF
cdr3_nt: TGTGCCAGCAGCCCCCGGAAACAGGGTTTATACAGCAATCAGCCCCAGCATTTT

clone_size: many
d_call: NA
v_call: TRBV7-2
j_call: TRBJ2-3
cdr3_aa: CASSARLESSTDTQYF
cdr3_nt: TGTGCCAGCAGCGCCCGACTAGAGTCGAGCACAGATACGCAGTATTTT

clone_size: many
d_call: TRBD1
v_call: TRBV4-3
j_call: TRBJ2-2
cdr3_aa: CASSLTYRTGATGELFF
cdr3_nt: TGCGCCAGCAGCCTGACCTACCGGACAGGGGCCACCGGGGAGCTGTTTTTT

clone_size: few
d_call: NA
v_call: TRBV28
j_call: TRBJ2-5
cdr3_aa: CASCRQETQYF
cdr3_nt: TGTGCCAGCTGCAGGCAAGAGACCCAGTACTTC

clone_size: NA
d_call: NA
v_call: TRBV21-1
j_call: TRBJ2-1
cdr3_aa: CASNVPQVNEQFF
cdr3_nt: TGTGCCAGCAACGTACCTCAGGTCAATGAGCAGTTCTTC

clone_size: many
d_call: NA
v_call: TRBV7-2
j_call: TRBJ1-5
cdr3_aa: CASSLTQASNQPQHF
cdr3_nt: TGTGCCAGCAGCTTAACGCAGGCTAGCAATCAGCCCCAGCATTTT

clone_size: many
d_call: NA
v_call: TRBV18
j_call: TRBJ1-5
cdr3_aa: CASSTAQARNQPQHF
cdr3_nt: TGTGCCAGCTCAACCGCCCAGGCTCGCAATCAGCCCCAGCATTTT

clone_size: NA
d_call: TRBD2
v_call: TRBV12-3/TRBV12-4
j_call: TRBJ2-1
cdr3_aa: CASSFPDKGLAGGLDEQFF
cdr3_nt: TGTGCCAGCAGTTTCCCGGACAAGGGACTAGCGGGAGGGTTGGATGAGCAGTTCTTC

clone_size: few
d_call: TRBD2
v_call: TRBV11-3
j_call: TRBJ2-1
cdr3_aa: CASSKIAGVDEQFF
cdr3_nt: TGTGCCAGCAGTAAGATAGCGGGAGTTGATGAGCAGTTCTTC

clone_size: many
d_call: TRBD1
v_call: TRBV10-3
j_call: TRBJ2-7
cdr3_aa: CATAGGNEQYF
cdr3_nt: TGTGCCACCGCAGGGGGCAACGAGCAGTACTTC

clone_size: few
d_call: NA
v_call: TRBV14
j_call: TRBJ2-1
cdr3_aa: CASSPGPLQFF
cdr3_nt: TGTGCCAGCAGCCCGGGACCATTACAGTTCTTC

clone_size: NA
d_call: NA
v_call: TRBV5-5
j_call: TRBJ1-4
cdr3_aa: CASSLVLGQLFF
cdr3_nt: TGTGCCAGCAGCTTGGTATTGGGACAACTGTTTTTT

clone_size: few
d_call: TRBD2
v_call: TRBV11-2
j_call: TRBJ2-7
cdr3_aa: CASSLGTSGALSSYEQYF
cdr3_nt: TGTGCCAGCAGCTTGGGCACTAGCGGGGCTTTAAGCTCCTACGAGCAGTACTTC

clone_size: few
d_call: NA
v_call: TRBV6-2/TRBV6-3
j_call: TRBJ2-1
cdr3_aa: CASPPLAKRRDYNEQFF
cdr3_nt: TGTGCCAGCCCCCCGCTAGCGAAACGGAGAGACTACAATGAGCAGTTCTTC

clone_size: many
d_call: NA
v_call: TRBV9
j_call: TRBJ1-6
cdr3_aa: CASSVDQQQNSPLHF
cdr3_nt: TGTGCCAGCAGCGTAGATCAACAGCAGAATTCACCCCTCCACTTT

clone_size: many
d_call: TRBD2
v_call: TRBV7-3
j_call: TRBJ2-1
cdr3_aa: CASSAQPTSGIDEQFF
cdr3_nt: TGTGCCAGCAGCGCCCAACCGACTAGCGGGATCGATGAGCAGTTCTTC

clone_size: many
d_call: NA
v_call: TRBV3-1
j_call: TRBJ2-3
cdr3_aa: CASSQTWAQYF
cdr3_nt: TGTGCCAGCAGCCAAACCTGGGCGCAGTATTTT

clone_size: many
d_call: TRBD1
v_call: TRBV3-1
j_call: TRBJ1-1
cdr3_aa: CASSQGTGLLNTEAFF
cdr3_nt: TGTGCCAGCAGCCAGGGGACAGGGCTTTTGAACACTGAAGCTTTCTTT

clone_size: few
d_call: NA
v_call: TRBV7-6
j_call: TRBJ2-3
cdr3_aa: CASSLGQLAYTDTQYF
cdr3_nt: TGTGCCAGCAGCTTAGGGCAGTTAGCCTACACAGATACGCAGTATTTT

clone_size: few
d_call: TRBD2
v_call: TRBV12-3/TRBV12-4
j_call: TRBJ2-2
cdr3_aa: CASSFYLRLAGYTGELFF
cdr3_nt: TGTGCCAGCAGTTTCTATCTGCGGCTAGCGGGGTACACCGGGGAGCTGTTTTTT

clone_size: NA
d_call: NA
v_call: TRBV11-2
j_call: TRBJ1-4
cdr3_aa: CASSSQNLAGGIEKLFF
cdr3_nt: TGTGCCAGCAGCTCGCAAAATTTGGCGGGGGGTATTGAAAAACTGTTTTTT

clone_size: many
d_call: NA
v_call: TRBV5-5
j_call: TRBJ1-6
cdr3_aa: CASSLARSYNSPLHF
cdr3_nt: TGTGCCAGCAGCTTGGCCAGATCCTATAATTCACCCCTCCACTTT

clone_size: many
d_call: NA
v_call: TRBV6-2/TRBV6-3
j_call: TRBJ2-3
cdr3_aa: CASSYWAESTDTQYF
cdr3_nt: TGTGCCAGCAGTTATTGGGCGGAGAGCACAGATACGCAGTATTTT

clone_size: NA
d_call: NA
v_call: TRBV5-4
j_call: TRBJ2-1
cdr3_aa: CASSTESLGNEQFF
cdr3_nt: TGTGCCAGCAGCACAGAGTCTCTGGGCAATGAGCAGTTCTTC

clone_size: NA
d_call: NA
v_call: TRBV9
j_call: TRBJ1-2
cdr3_aa: CASSVAGGNRVGGYTF
cdr3_nt: TGTGCCAGCAGCGTAGCGGGGGGGAACAGGGTTGGCGGCTACACCTTC

clone_size: NA
d_call: TRBD1
v_call: TRBV29-1
j_call: TRBJ2-2
cdr3_aa: CSVRQGANTGELFF
cdr3_nt: TGCAGCGTTAGACAGGGGGCGAACACCGGGGAGCTGTTTTTT

clone_size: NA
d_call: TRBD2
v_call: TRBV2
j_call: TRBJ2-1
cdr3_aa: CASSLLAGGRNEQFF
cdr3_nt: TGTGCCAGCAGCCTCCTAGCGGGGGGGCGCAATGAGCAGTTCTTC

clone_size: few
d_call: NA
v_call: TRBV10-3
j_call: TRBJ2-2
cdr3_aa: CAIKGGTGNTGELFF
cdr3_nt: TGTGCCATCAAGGGAGGGACAGGGAACACCGGGGAGCTGTTTTTT

clone_size: NA
d_call: TRBD2
v_call: TRBV6-2/TRBV6-3
j_call: TRBJ2-1
cdr3_aa: CASSQTGLATNEQFF
cdr3_nt: TGTGCCAGCAGTCAGACGGGACTAGCGACCAATGAGCAGTTCTTC

clone_size: few
d_call: NA
v_call: TRBV5-1
j_call: TRBJ2-5
cdr3_aa: CASSLWGEETQYF
cdr3_nt: TGCGCCAGCAGCTTGTGGGGGGAAGAGACCCAGTACTTC

clone_size: few
d_call: NA
v_call: TRBV29-1
j_call: TRBJ1-1
cdr3_aa: CSVRAHTEAFF
cdr3_nt: TGCAGCGTTCGCGCACACACTGAAGCTTTCTTT

clone_size: many
d_call: NA
v_call: TRBV12-3/TRBV12-4
j_call: TRBJ2-3
cdr3_aa: CASSFTAVGTDTQYF
cdr3_nt: TGTGCCAGCAGTTTTACCGCGGTAGGCACAGATACGCAGTATTTT

clone_size: NA
d_call: NA
v_call: TRBV7-6
j_call: TRBJ1-6
cdr3_aa: CASSLMDSGNSPLHF
cdr3_nt: TGTGCCAGCAGCTTAATGGACTCGGGTAATTCACCCCTCCACTTT

clone_size: few
d_call: NA
v_call: TRBV20-1
j_call: TRBJ2-1
cdr3_aa: CSARDVAGAVSSYNEQFF
cdr3_nt: TGCAGTGCTAGAGATGTCGCAGGGGCCGTGAGCTCCTACAATGAGCAGTTCTTC

clone_size: few
d_call: NA
v_call: TRBV6-2/TRBV6-3
j_call: TRBJ1-4
cdr3_aa: CASSVLRHEKLFF
cdr3_nt: TGTGCCAGCAGTGTCCTCCGCCATGAAAAACTGTTTTTT

clone_size: NA
d_call: NA
v_call: TRBV6-5
j_call: TRBJ2-2
cdr3_aa: CAIEVNTGELFF
cdr3_nt: TGTGCCATCGAGGTGAACACCGGGGAGCTGTTTTTT

clone_size: many
d_call: NA
v_call: TRBV7-6
j_call: TRBJ1-4
cdr3_aa: CASSLVWVGNEKLFF
cdr3_nt: TGTGCCAGCAGCTTAGTTTGGGTAGGGAATGAAAAACTGTTTTTT